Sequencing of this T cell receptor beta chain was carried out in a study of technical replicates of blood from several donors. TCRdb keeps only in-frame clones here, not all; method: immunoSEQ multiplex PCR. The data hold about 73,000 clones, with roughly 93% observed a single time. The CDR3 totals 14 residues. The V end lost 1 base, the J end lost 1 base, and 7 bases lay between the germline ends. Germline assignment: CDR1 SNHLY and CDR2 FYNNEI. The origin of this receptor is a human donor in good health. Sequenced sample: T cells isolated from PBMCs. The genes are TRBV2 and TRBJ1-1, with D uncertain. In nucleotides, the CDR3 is TGTGCCAGCAGTGAAGGACTCCGGAACACTGAAGCTTTCTTT. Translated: CASSEGLRNTEAFF.